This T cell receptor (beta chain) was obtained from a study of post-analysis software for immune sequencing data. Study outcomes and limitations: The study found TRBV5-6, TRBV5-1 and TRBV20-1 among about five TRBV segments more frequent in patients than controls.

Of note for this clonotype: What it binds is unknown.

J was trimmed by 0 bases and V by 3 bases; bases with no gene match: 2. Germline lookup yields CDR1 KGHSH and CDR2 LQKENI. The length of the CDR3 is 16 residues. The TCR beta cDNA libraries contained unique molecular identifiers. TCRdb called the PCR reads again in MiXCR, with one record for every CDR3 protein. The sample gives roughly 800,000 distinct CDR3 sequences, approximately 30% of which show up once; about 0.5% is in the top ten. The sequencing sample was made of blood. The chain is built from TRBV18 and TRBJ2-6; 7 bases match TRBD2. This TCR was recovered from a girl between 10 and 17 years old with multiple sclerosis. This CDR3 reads CASSPGGSSGANVLTF. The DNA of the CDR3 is TGTGCCAGCTCACCTGGCGGGAGCTCTGGGGCCAACGTCCTGACTTTC.